This note documents a single T cell receptor beta chain sequence. A read error is likely, as this CDR3 ends without the conserved phenylalanine or tryptophan. The data belong to a study of tumor-infiltrating lymphocytes in primary liver carcinoma. The CDR3 contains 14 residues. Germline CDR1 is SGHKS and CDR2 is YYEKEE (reference sequence). V was clipped by 4 bases and J by 8 bases, with 16 bases between them. The authors made TCR beta cDNA from 450 to 600 ng total RNA with a constant-region primer. For TCR beta, libraries were produced by three nested multiplex PCR rounds using slightly modified ARM-PCR. The two initial PCR rounds, 9 to 11 cycles each, used TRBV1-TRBV30 forward and C-beta reverse primers. MiXCR, run by TCRdb on the multiplex PCR reads, gives a single entry per CDR3 protein. The table lists 300,000 to 400,000 distinct CDR3 sequences, over 55% of them singletons. In addition to blood RNA drawn from unsorted whole blood, germline DNA was extracted.

The receptor comes from a man aged 40-49 years with primary liver carcinoma and hepatitis B virus infection. The chain combines TRBV5-5 with TRBJ1-5; D not resolved. The sequenced sample was peripheral blood. The CDR3 here is CASSRGPDGEPQHS. CDR3 bases: TGTGCCAGCAGCAGAGGGCCAGATGGGGAGCCCCAGCATTCT.